A selection of T cell receptor beta chains follows, all from one sample in a study of identical twins. Via MiXCR, TCRdb re-called the 5' RACE reads, giving one row per CDR3 protein. The repertoire holds approximately 1.8 million distinct CDR3 sequences, with under 35% as singletons. The sample consisted of cord blood. These receptors all come from a newborn girl in good health. Each CDR3 is given with its conserved first and last residue. A D gene is named only where the DNA matches it firmly. A clone size is listed for some rows: how often the clone was seen (once, few, many), or a class if it is expanded.

clone size | D gene | CDR3 length | J gene | V gene | CDR3 protein | CDR3 DNA
- | - | 15 | TRBJ1-6 | TRBV11-2 | CASSLDPSYNSPLHF | TGTGCCAGCAGCTTAGATCCCTCCTATAATTCACCCCTCCACTTT
- | - | 12 | TRBJ2-2 | TRBV12-3/TRBV12-4 | CASRGLRGELFF | TGTGCCAGCAGGGGACTGAGAGGGGAGCTGTTTTTT
few | TRBD2 | 15 | TRBJ2-3 | TRBV3-1 | CASSQVRAGADTQYF | TGTGCCAGCAGCCAAGTAAGGGCGGGAGCAGATACGCAGTATTTT
few | - | 15 | TRBJ1-4 | TRBV7-9 | CASSGRRGYNEKLFF | TGTGCCAGCAGCGGACGCCGGGGCTACAATGAAAAACTGTTTTTT
- | TRBD1 | 14 | TRBJ1-2 | TRBV20-1 | CSARVQGALGGYTF | TGCAGTGCTAGAGTACAGGGGGCATTGGGTGGCTACACCTTC
- | TRBD2 | 15 | TRBJ2-1 | TRBV20-1 | CSATTSGRFHNEQFF | TGCAGTGCAACGACTAGCGGGAGATTCCACAATGAGCAGTTCTTC
- | - | 13 | TRBJ2-2 | TRBV7-9 | CASSQKTPGELFF | TGTGCCAGCAGCCAAAAGACTCCCGGGGAGCTGTTTTTT
many | - | 15 | TRBJ2-4 | TRBV12-3/TRBV12-4 | CASEGRREAKNIQYF | TGTGCCTCCGAGGGACGTCGGGAAGCCAAAAACATTCAGTACTTC
few | TRBD1 | 16 | TRBJ1-1 | TRBV18 | CASSPAGQGLNTEAFF | TGTGCCAGTTCACCAGCGGGACAGGGATTGAACACTGAAGCTTTCTTT
few | - | 16 | TRBJ2-3 | TRBV5-1 | CASSFRGGARTDTQYF | TGCGCCAGCAGCTTTAGAGGGGGGGCTCGCACAGATACGCAGTATTTT
few | - | 15 | TRBJ1-6 | TRBV7-2 | CASSLGWLTNSPLHF | TGTGCCAGCAGCTTAGGGTGGCTGACGAATTCACCCCTCCACTTT
- | TRBD2 | 14 | TRBJ2-5 | TRBV6-5 | CASSYYAGEETQYF | TGTGCCAGCAGTTATTACGCGGGAGAAGAGACCCAGTACTTC
- | - | 14 | TRBJ2-5 | TRBV20-1 | CSATGTWVQETQYF | TGCAGTGCGACCGGGACATGGGTACAAGAGACCCAGTACTTC
- | TRBD1 | 15 | TRBJ2-7 | TRBV6-1 | CASSHTRQGSYEQYF | TGTGCCAGCAGCCACACACGACAGGGTTCCTACGAGCAGTACTTC
few | TRBD2 | 16 | TRBJ2-3 | TRBV3-1 | CASSQGNGGAPDTQYF | TGTGCCAGCAGCCAAGGCAACGGGGGGGCCCCAGATACGCAGTATTTT
- | - | 17 | TRBJ1-1 | TRBV10-3 | CAISESRRAGVNTEAFF | TGTGCCATCAGCGAGTCCCGCAGGGCGGGGGTGAACACTGAAGCTTTCTTT
- | - | 16 | TRBJ1-1 | TRBV11-2 | CASSPRTARGGTEAFF | TGTGCCAGCAGCCCGCGGACGGCCCGGGGGGGCACTGAAGCTTTCTTT
few | - | 14 | TRBJ2-5 | TRBV4-1 | CASSQDPGLLTQYF | TGCGCCAGCAGCCAAGATCCCGGACTGTTGACCCAGTACTTC
- | TRBD1 | 13 | TRBJ2-7 | TRBV19 | CASTRQGSYEQYF | TGTGCCAGTACCCGACAGGGTTCCTACGAGCAGTACTTC
few | - | 13 | TRBJ2-7 | TRBV20-1 | CSASKGGYYEQYF | TGCAGTGCTTCAAAAGGGGGGTACTACGAGCAGTACTTC
few | - | 19 | TRBJ1-1 | TRBV27 | CASSPQINRQGAIHTEAFF | TGTGCCAGCAGCCCACAGATTAATCGCCAGGGTGCTATACACACTGAAGCTTTCTTT
many | - | 13 | TRBJ1-2 | TRBV14 | CASSQGRYYGYTF | TGTGCCAGCAGCCAGGGGCGCTACTATGGCTACACCTTC
few | - | 16 | TRBJ2-5 | TRBV4-2 | CASSQGDRLGGETQYF | TGTGCCAGCAGCCAAGGCGACAGGTTGGGAGGAGAGACCCAGTACTTC
few | TRBD2 | 15 | TRBJ2-1 | TRBV6-5 | CASSYSSGRGDEQFF | TGTGCCAGCAGTTACTCGAGCGGGAGAGGGGATGAGCAGTTCTTC
- | TRBD1 | 16 | TRBJ1-2 | TRBV28 | CASSDGQVFGGYGYTF | TGTGCCAGCAGCGACGGACAGGTTTTTGGGGGGTATGGCTACACCTTC
few | TRBD2 | 17 | TRBJ2-1 | TRBV20-1 | CSATRFEAGVPYNEQFF | TGCAGTGCTACCCGTTTCGAAGCGGGAGTCCCCTACAATGAGCAGTTCTTC
few | - | 13 | TRBJ1-5 | TRBV28 | CASSSPPNQPQHF | TGTGCCAGCAGTTCTCCCCCTAATCAGCCCCAGCATTTT
few | TRBD1 | 13 | TRBJ2-7 | TRBV5-1 | CASSSTGVDEQYF | TGCGCCAGCAGCTCCACAGGGGTGGACGAGCAGTACTTC
- | - | 18 | TRBJ1-4 | TRBV5-1 | CASSLGPRDNLYWWKLFF | TGCGCCAGCAGCTTGGGCCCTCGGGACAACTTATATTGGTGGAAACTGTTTTTT
- | TRBD2 | 14 | TRBJ2-1 | TRBV5-1 | CASSQGLGFDEQFF | TGCGCCAGCAGTCAGGGACTAGGGTTCGATGAGCAGTTCTTC
- | - | 13 | TRBJ2-4 | TRBV27 | CASSLSSAYIQYF | TGTGCCAGCAGTTTATCTAGCGCATACATTCAGTACTTC
- | - | 13 | TRBJ1-2 | TRBV20-1 | CSAISGASYGYTF | TGCAGTGCTATCTCAGGGGCCTCCTATGGCTACACCTTC
- | - | 14 | TRBJ1-4 | TRBV7-9 | CASTLGTTNEKLFF | TGTGCCAGCACCTTGGGGACAACTAATGAAAAACTGTTTTTT